Detailed here is one T cell receptor (beta chain). The antigen is undetermined. Profiling relied on immunoSEQ multiplex PCR, and the TCRdb table lists in-frame clones only, not all of them. The repertoire consists of about 98,000 clones, with 81% occurring once and the leading ten covering about 16%. The CDR3 extends over 15 amino acids. Germline CDR1 reads SGHAT; CDR2 reads FQNNGV. V was clipped by 5 bases and J by 0 bases; unmatched bases: 6. The source of the sample is a study of PD-1 blockade in classical Hodgkin lymphoma. Study findings and constraints: Exclusion applied to patients who initiated nivolumab less than 1 year following ASCT. Reported findings placed baseline TCR diversity lower in newly diagnosed patients (compared with healthy donors).

Exposure to brentuximab vedotin varied, and each patient had relapsed following autologous stem cell transplantation. The specimen comprised peripheral blood mononuclear cells (PBMCs), sampled before the second cycle of nivolumab. The sequence was collected from a human donor with classical Hodgkin lymphoma. The chain uses TRBV11-2 and TRBJ1-1; TRBD1 matches at 7 bases. DNA of the CDR3: TGTGCCAGCAGCCCACGACAGGGTATGAACACTGAAGCTTTCTTT. This gives the protein CASSPRQGMNTEAFF.